This note documents a single TCR beta chain sequence. Its antigen remains unknown. Healthy individuals who donated bone marrow served as the donors. Germline CDR1 is MGHDK and CDR2 is SYGVNS. The germline V and J ends were trimmed by 2 bases and 7 bases, with 12 bases remaining between them. This CDR3 has 13 residues. The data stem from a study of cytomegalovirus exposure and HLA in healthy donors. Regarding the study as a whole: Sequencing probably produced one cluster of sequence variants that were highly shared. At a 0.05 false discovery rate, a later analysis found about 17,000 TCR beta sequences to be associated with HLA alleles.

This PCR relied on a set of 60 Vbeta primers and 13 Jbeta primers. This table comes from immunoSEQ multiplex PCR, and its TCRdb copy is limited to in-frame clones, with some not included. The sample includes about 160,000 clones, around nine tenths of them seen just once. This chain links TRBV25-1 with TRBJ2-7, with no clear D. Sample: PBMCs. This sequence originates from a woman younger than 30 in good health and CMV-seronegative. The CDR3 nucleotides are TGTGCCAGCAGTGAACCTCAGACGGAGGAGCAGTACTTC. This codes for CASSEPQTEEQYF.